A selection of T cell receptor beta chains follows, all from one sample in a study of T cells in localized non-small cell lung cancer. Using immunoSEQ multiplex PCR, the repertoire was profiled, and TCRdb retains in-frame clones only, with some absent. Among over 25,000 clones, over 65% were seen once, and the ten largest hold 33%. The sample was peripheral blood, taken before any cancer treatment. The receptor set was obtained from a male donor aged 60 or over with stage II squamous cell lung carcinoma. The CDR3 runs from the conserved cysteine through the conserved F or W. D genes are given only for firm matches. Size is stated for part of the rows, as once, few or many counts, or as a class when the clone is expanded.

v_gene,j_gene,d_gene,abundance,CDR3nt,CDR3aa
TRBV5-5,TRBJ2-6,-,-,TGTGCCAGCAGCCCCGCCAAGTCAGGGGCTTCCTCCGGGGCCAACGTCCTGACTTTC,CASSPAKSGASSGANVLTF
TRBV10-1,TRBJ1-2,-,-,TGCGCCAGCAGTGAGTTAACAGAAGCTAACTATGGCTACACCTTC,CASSELTEANYGYTF
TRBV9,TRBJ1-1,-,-,TGTGCCAGCAGCGTAATTGAGACACCGAACACTGAAGCTTTCTTT,CASSVIETPNTEAFF
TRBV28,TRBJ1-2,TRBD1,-,TGTGCCAGCAGTTTCCAGGGGGCGGTGGGTAACTATGGCTACACCTTC,CASSFQGAVGNYGYTF
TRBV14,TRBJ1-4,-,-,TGTGCCAGCAGCCAAGACACAACTAATGAAAAACTGTTTTTT,CASSQDTTNEKLFF
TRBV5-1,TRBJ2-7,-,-,TGCGCCAGCAGCTTGGACGCGACACCCGAGCAGTACTTC,CASSLDATPEQYF
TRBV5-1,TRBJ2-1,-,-,TGCGCCAGCACCGTAGACAGTTACAATGAGCAGTTCTTC,CASTVDSYNEQFF
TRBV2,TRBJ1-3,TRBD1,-,TGTGCCAGCGGGGGACAGAGCTCTGGAAACACCATATATTTT,CASGGQSSGNTIYF
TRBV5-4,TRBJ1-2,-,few,TGTGCCAGCAGCTCCACAGGACTCCTGGGCTACACCTTC,CASSSTGLLGYTF
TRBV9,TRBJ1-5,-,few,TGTGCCAGCGGGTCTTGGGACAATCAGCCCCAGCATTTT,CASGSWDNQPQHF
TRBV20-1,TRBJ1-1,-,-,TGCAGTGCTGGTATTGGGTCTCAAGCTTTCTTT,CSAGIGSQAFF
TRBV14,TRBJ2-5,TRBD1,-,TGTGCCAGCAGCCAAGGAACAGGGGGCCGAGGGACCCAGTACTTC,CASSQGTGGRGTQYF
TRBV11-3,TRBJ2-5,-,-,TGTGCCAGCAGCTTAGATCATCAGGCTACCCAGTACTTC,CASSLDHQATQYF
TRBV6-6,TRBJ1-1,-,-,TGTGCCAGCAGTTACGTGAGAGAAGCTGAAGCTTTCTTT,CASSYVREAEAFF
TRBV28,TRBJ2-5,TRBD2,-,TGTGCCAGCAGTTCTCCAATTAGCGGGGGGGCGGAGACCCAGTACTTC,CASSSPISGGAETQYF
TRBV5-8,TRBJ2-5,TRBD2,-,TGTGCCAGCAGATTCGGACTAGCGGGGGTTAGGGGCCAAGAGACCCAGTACTTC,CASRFGLAGVRGQETQYF
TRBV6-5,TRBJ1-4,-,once,TGTGCCAGCAGTTCTGTTTCGGGGGTAGGGAAACTGTTTTTT,CASSSVSGVGKLFF
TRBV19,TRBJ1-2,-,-,TGTGCCAGTAGTATGGGGTGGAGGGGGTCTAACTATGGCTACACCTTC,CASSMGWRGSNYGYTF
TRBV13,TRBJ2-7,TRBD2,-,TGTGCCAGCAGTTATAGGAGGACTAGCGGCTACGAGCAGTACTTC,CASSYRRTSGYEQYF
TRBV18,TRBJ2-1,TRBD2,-,TGTGCCAGCTCACCACCGGGGACTAGCGGGAGTTTCTACAATGAGCAGTTCTTC,CASSPPGTSGSFYNEQFF
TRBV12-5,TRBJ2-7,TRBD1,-,TGTGCTAGTGGTTTAGGACAGGACGAGCAGTACTTC,CASGLGQDEQYF
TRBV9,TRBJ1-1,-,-,TGTGCCAGCAGCGTATTTGCGGGGGCGGGGAACACTGAAGCTTTCTTT,CASSVFAGAGNTEAFF
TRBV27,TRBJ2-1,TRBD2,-,TGTGCCAGCAGTTTGGGGACTAGCGGTCGCAATGAGCAGTTCTTC,CASSLGTSGRNEQFF
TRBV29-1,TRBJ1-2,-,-,TGCAGCGTTCGGGACTCAAGGGATGACTACACCTTC,CSVRDSRDDYTF
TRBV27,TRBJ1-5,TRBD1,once,TGTGCCAGCAGTCCCTTCGCAGGGGGCAGTCAGCCCCAGCATTTT,CASSPFAGGSQPQHF
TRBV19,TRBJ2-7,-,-,TGTGCCAGTTCCCTCCCAGCGGCCACCTACGAGCAGTACTTC,CASSLPAATYEQYF
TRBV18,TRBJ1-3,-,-,TGTGCCAGCTCAAGGACGGAGGGCAGCTCTGGAAACACCATATATTTT,CASSRTEGSSGNTIYF
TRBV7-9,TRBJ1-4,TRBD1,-,TGTGCCAGCAGCAGGGGACAGGGGGCAGATGAAAAACTGTTTTTT,CASSRGQGADEKLFF
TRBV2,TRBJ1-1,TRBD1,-,TGTGCCACGAGCCGGGACAGGGGAATGCCTGAAGCTTTCTTT,CATSRDRGMPEAFF
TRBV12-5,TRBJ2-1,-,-,TGTGCAACCCGGCGGGATTACTACAATGAGCAGTTCTTC,CATRRDYYNEQFF
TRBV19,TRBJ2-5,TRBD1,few,TGTGCCAGTAGTATAGGAGGGGGCTTACGGGAGACCCAGTACTTC,CASSIGGGLRETQYF
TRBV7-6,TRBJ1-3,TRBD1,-,TGTGCCAGCAGCTCCTCCCGGACAGGGCGGCATGGAAACACCATATATTTT,CASSSSRTGRHGNTIYF
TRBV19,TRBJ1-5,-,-,TGTGCCAGTAGTCCTACTTACAGGGTTGGGGATCAGCCCCAGCATTTT,CASSPTYRVGDQPQHF
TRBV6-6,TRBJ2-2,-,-,TGTGCCAGCAGTTACCCGGGTAGTGGGCTGTTTTTT,CASSYPGSGLFF
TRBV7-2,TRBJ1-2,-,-,TGTGCCAGCAGCTTTACAGGCGTCTATGGCTACACCTTC,CASSFTGVYGYTF
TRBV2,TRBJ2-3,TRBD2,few,TGTGCCAGCAACGGGGTAGCGGGAGGGACAGATACGCAGTATTTT,CASNGVAGGTDTQYF
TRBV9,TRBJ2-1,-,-,TGTGCCAGCAGCGTAGGAGCAGCATCCTACAATGAGCAGTTCTTC,CASSVGAASYNEQFF
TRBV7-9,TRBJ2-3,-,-,TGTGCCAGCAGCCCAGGGCCTAGCAGAACAGATACGCAGTATTTT,CASSPGPSRTDTQYF
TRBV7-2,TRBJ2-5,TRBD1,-,TGTGCCAGCAGCGACCGGGACAGGTCCCAAGAGACCCAGTACTTC,CASSDRDRSQETQYF
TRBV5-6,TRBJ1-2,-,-,TGTGCCAGCAGCTTGGAGCAGGGACTCAAGGGCTACACCTTC,CASSLEQGLKGYTF
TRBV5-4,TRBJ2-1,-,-,TGTGCCAGCAGCTTTGGGGGTTTCAGCTCCTACAATGAGCAGTTCTTC,CASSFGGFSSYNEQFF
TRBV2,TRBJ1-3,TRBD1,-,TGTGCCAGCAGTCCACAGGGGGTAACGGGAAACACCATATATTTT,CASSPQGVTGNTIYF
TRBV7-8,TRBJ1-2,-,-,TGTGCCAGCAGCTTAGCCTCAGGGAATAACTATGGCTACACCTTC,CASSLASGNNYGYTF
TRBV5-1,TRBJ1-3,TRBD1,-,TGCGCCAGCAGCGATCAGGGGGCTGGAAACACCATATATTTT,CASSDQGAGNTIYF
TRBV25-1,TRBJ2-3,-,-,TGTGCCAGCAGTGAACCGCCAGCAGATACGCAGTATTTT,CASSEPPADTQYF
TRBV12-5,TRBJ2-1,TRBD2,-,TGTGCTAGTGGTTTGGTGGAGGGGACTAGCACAATATTCTCCTACAATGAGCAGTTCTTC,CASGLVEGTSTIFSYNEQFF
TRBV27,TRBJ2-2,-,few,TGTGCCAGCAGTGCGAGGGTGGCCAACACCGGGGAGCTGTTTTTT,CASSARVANTGELFF
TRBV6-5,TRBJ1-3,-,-,TGTGCCAGCAGTTTTAGGTGGAGCTCTGGAAACACCATATATTTT,CASSFRWSSGNTIYF
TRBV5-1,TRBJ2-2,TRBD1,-,TGCGCCAGCAGCCTAGACAGGGGGTCCACCGGGGAGCTGTTTTTT,CASSLDRGSTGELFF
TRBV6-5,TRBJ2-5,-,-,TGTGCCAGCAGCCCTTCCGGGAAGCAAGAGACCCAGTACTTC,CASSPSGKQETQYF
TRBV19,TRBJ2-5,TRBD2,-,TGTGCCAGTAGTATCCGGACTAGCGGAGGGGAGACCCAGTACTTC,CASSIRTSGGETQYF
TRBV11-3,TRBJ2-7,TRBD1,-,TGTGCCAGCAGCTTAGGGGACAGGGGTCGCGACGAGCAGTACTTC,CASSLGDRGRDEQYF
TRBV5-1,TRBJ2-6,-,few,TGCGCCAGCAGCTTGGGACACAGCAGCTCTGGGGCCAACGTCCTGACTTTC,CASSLGHSSSGANVLTF
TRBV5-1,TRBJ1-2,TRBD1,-,TGCGCCAGCAGCTTTGACAGGGACAACTATGGCTACACCTTC,CASSFDRDNYGYTF
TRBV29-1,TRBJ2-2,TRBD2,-,TGCAGCGTTGAAAGGTCTAGCGGGGGGGCCGGGGACACCGGGGAGCTGTTTTTT,CSVERSSGGAGDTGELFF
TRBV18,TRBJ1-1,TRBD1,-,TGTGCCAGCTCACCAAGCCAGGGGGCGATCACTGAAGCTTTCTTT,CASSPSQGAITEAFF
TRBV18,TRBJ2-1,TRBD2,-,TGTGCCAGCTCACGCGGGGGGGCCTCTAACAATGAGCAGTTCTTC,CASSRGGASNNEQFF